This is a list of T cell receptor beta chains from one sample in a study of shared clonotypes between healthy human individuals. Repertoires were generated with immunoSEQ multiplex PCR, while TCRdb's copy carries only in-frame clones and drops some. The data show roughly 1.4 million clones, with 97% to 99% seen just once and 0.3% to 0.45% held by the top ten. The sequencing input was naive CD4+ T cells sorted from blood. These receptors were collected from a man aged 25-45 years in good health. Both conserved end residues are part of each CDR3. The order of the fields is CDR3 length, D gene, V gene, clone size, J gene, CDR3 DNA, CDR3 protein. The D gene is left open where the match is weak. Clone size appears in some rows only: once, few, many, or a class for an expanded clone.

16	TRBD2	TRBV27	NA	TRBJ2-7	TGTGCCAGCAGTCACTCCGGGAGGCCCAGCTCCTACGAGCAGTACTTC	CASSHSGRPSSYEQYF
17	TRBD1	TRBV4-1	NA	TRBJ1-1	TGCGCCAGCAGCCCGACACGGGACAGGGTAATGAACACTGAAGCTTTCTTT	CASSPTRDRVMNTEAFF
17	NA	TRBV6-1	NA	TRBJ2-3	TGTGCCAGCAGTGGAGTGTGGGGGATCGTGGCTTCGGATACGCAGTATTTT	CASSGVWGIVASDTQYF
14	NA	TRBV27	NA	TRBJ2-7	TGTGCCAGCAGTTGGGGAGATCGGGGGCCCGAGCAGTACTTC	CASSWGDRGPEQYF
13	TRBD1	TRBV11-3	NA	TRBJ2-7	TGTGCCAGCAGTGTACTCACAGGGGCTTTGCAGTACTTC	CASSVLTGALQYF
14	NA	TRBV28	NA	TRBJ2-1	TGTGCCAGCAGTTTAGCGGACTCCTACAATGAGCAGTTCTTC	CASSLADSYNEQFF
16	TRBD1	TRBV23-1	NA	TRBJ2-7	TGCGCCAGCAGTCAAGAAGCTCAGGGGGCCCTCTACGAGCAGTACTTC	CASSQEAQGALYEQYF
17	NA	TRBV18	NA	TRBJ1-1	TGTGCCAGCTCACCTAAGGAAACTCTCGGCCTGAACACTGAAGCTTTCTTT	CASSPKETLGLNTEAFF
15	TRBD1	TRBV28	NA	TRBJ2-7	TGTGCCATCCTTGGGGGACAGGAGAGCTCCTACGAGCAGTACTTC	CAILGGQESSYEQYF
17	NA	TRBV5-4	NA	TRBJ2-7	TGTGCCAGCAGCTTGGATCCGGGGCGGCTAGCCTCCTACGAGCAGTACTTC	CASSLDPGRLASYEQYF
13	NA	TRBV18	NA	TRBJ2-3	TGTGCCAGCTCACAGACCGGGACAGATACGCAGTATTTT	CASSQTGTDTQYF
14	TRBD2	TRBV5-1	once	TRBJ2-5	TGCGCCAGCAGCTTGGTCGGGAGGGGAGAGACCCAGTACTTC	CASSLVGRGETQYF
15	NA	TRBV2	once	TRBJ2-3	TGTGCCAGCTCTAGGCAGCCGAGGGGGACAGATACGCAGTATTTT	CASSRQPRGTDTQYF
12	NA	TRBV6-1	NA	TRBJ2-5	TGTGCCAGCAGTACCGGATATGAGACCCAGTACTTC	CASSTGYETQYF
15	NA	TRBV6-5	once	TRBJ1-1	TGTGCCAGCAGTTACTCCTTAGGGGGAGGTACTGAAGCTTTCTTT	CASSYSLGGGTEAFF
14	TRBD1	TRBV7-9	NA	TRBJ2-7	TGTGCCAGCAGCCCCGGACAGGGGGGCTACGAGCAGTACTTC	CASSPGQGGYEQYF
14	NA	TRBV19	NA	TRBJ1-1	TGTGCCAGCACCCAAGACCGAACCCGTACTGAAGCTTTCTTT	CASTQDRTRTEAFF
19	NA	TRBV5-1	NA	TRBJ2-3	TGCGCCAGCAGCGGGGGACAGGACGGTTTTCGGGAGGCCCACCTAACGCAGTATTTT	CASSGGQDGFREAHLTQYF
16	NA	TRBV4-1	NA	TRBJ2-2	TGCGCCAGCACCGGAATGGGGCAACCGAACACCGGGGAGCTGTTTTTT	CASTGMGQPNTGELFF
15	TRBD1	TRBV18	NA	TRBJ2-1	TGTGCCAGCTCACCGACAGGGGGCAACTACAATGAGCAGTTCTTC	CASSPTGGNYNEQFF
16	TRBD1	TRBV7-9	NA	TRBJ1-1	TGTGCCAGCAGCTACCCCGGGACAGGGAGGAACACTGAAGCTTTCTTT	CASSYPGTGRNTEAFF
12	NA	TRBV7-8	NA	TRBJ2-2	TGTGCCAGCAGGTACTCCACCGGGGAGCTGTTTTTT	CASRYSTGELFF
13	TRBD2	TRBV5-1	NA	TRBJ2-7	TGCGCCAGCAGCTTGTTCGGGGGGAACGAGCAGTACTTC	CASSLFGGNEQYF
13	NA	TRBV2	NA	TRBJ2-1	TGTGCCAGCACCCAGGAAAGGGGGAATGAGCAGTTCTTC	CASTQERGNEQFF
16	TRBD2	TRBV7-9	NA	TRBJ2-2	TGTGCCAGCAGCGCCCCTAGCGGAAGGAACACCGGGGAGCTGTTTTTT	CASSAPSGRNTGELFF
14	TRBD1	TRBV4-1	NA	TRBJ2-5	TGCGCCAGCAGCTTCGGACAGGGACAAGAGACCCAGTACTTC	CASSFGQGQETQYF
14	NA	TRBV11-2	NA	TRBJ1-3	TGTGCCAGCAGCCTACGTTCCTCTGGAAACACCATATATTTT	CASSLRSSGNTIYF
17	NA	TRBV1	NA	TRBJ2-1	TGCACCAGCAGCCAAGATCGTGTGACATGGGATTACAATGAGCAGTTCTTC	CTSSQDRVTWDYNEQFF
14	TRBD1	TRBV6-5	NA	TRBJ1-5	TGTGCCAGCAGTTCCACAGGGGGCATGCAGCCCCAGCATTTT	CASSSTGGMQPQHF
15	NA	TRBV7-4	NA	TRBJ2-7	TGTGCCAGCAGCTTAGTTTCGCGTCAATCTGGCGAGCAGTACTTC	CASSLVSRQSGEQYF
15	NA	TRBV18	NA	TRBJ1-5	TGTGCCAGCTCACCGAAAGGGGGGCTAGGTCAGCCCCAGCATTTT	CASSPKGGLGQPQHF
12	NA	TRBV28	once	TRBJ1-4	TGTGCCAGCAGTTGGGGAAATGAAAAACTGTTTTTT	CASSWGNEKLFF
14	NA	TRBV5-1	NA	TRBJ1-4	TGCGCCAGCACCTCTGCCCAGGGAGATGAAAAACTGTTTTTT	CASTSAQGDEKLFF
17	TRBD1	TRBV5-1	NA	TRBJ2-6	TGCGCCAGCAGCGGACAGGGTGGACTCTCTGGGGCCAACGTCCTGACTTTC	CASSGQGGLSGANVLTF
11	NA	TRBV6-1	few	TRBJ1-5	TGTGCCAGCAGTAGCAATCAGCCCCAGCATTTT	CASSSNQPQHF
13	NA	TRBV28	NA	TRBJ2-1	TGTGCCAGCTATACTCTGCCCTACAATGAGCAGTTCTTC	CASYTLPYNEQFF
12	NA	TRBV10-3	NA	TRBJ2-1	TGTGCCATCAGTGTAAACGGGAATGAGCAGTTCTTC	CAISVNGNEQFF
16	TRBD2	TRBV7-9	NA	TRBJ2-2	TGTGCCAGCAGCTTATCTAGCGGTGGTCAGACCGGGGAGCTGTTTTTT	CASSLSSGGQTGELFF
16	TRBD1	TRBV28	NA	TRBJ1-2	TGTGCCAGCAGTTCTCTTCCCCTGGGACAGCACTATGGCTACACCTTC	CASSSLPLGQHYGYTF
14	TRBD1	TRBV18	NA	TRBJ2-7	TGTGCCAGCTCGGGACAGGGGATAACCTACGAGCAGTACTTC	CASSGQGITYEQYF
12	NA	TRBV4-3	NA	TRBJ2-2	TGCGCCAGCAGCCGGAACACCGGGGAGCTGTTTTTT	CASSRNTGELFF
16	TRBD2	TRBV4-1	NA	TRBJ2-1	TGCGCCAGCAGCCAAGCCCCCAAGCGGGGGAACAATGAGCAGTTCTTC	CASSQAPKRGNNEQFF
16	TRBD2	TRBV18	NA	TRBJ2-7	TGTGCCAGCTCACCACCGAGCGGGAATCCTGATCGGGAGCAGTACTTC	CASSPPSGNPDREQYF
16	TRBD2	TRBV5-1	NA	TRBJ2-2	TGCGCCAGCAGCTTGAGCGGGAGGACGAACACCGGGGAGCTGTTTTTT	CASSLSGRTNTGELFF
13	TRBD1	TRBV10-1	NA	TRBJ2-7	TGCGCCAGCAGCAGGGGGCATTTCGACGAGCAGTACTTC	CASSRGHFDEQYF
15	NA	TRBV5-4	NA	TRBJ2-1	TGTGCCAGCAGCTTTGGCCTAGCGAGATCCAATGAGCAGTTCTTC	CASSFGLARSNEQFF
13	TRBD1	TRBV5-6	NA	TRBJ1-2	TGTGCCAGCAGCTCGCCGGGGGTGGACAGGTCTGTCTTC	CASSSPGVDRSVF
16	TRBD2	TRBV18	NA	TRBJ2-1	TGTGCCAGCTCCGGGACTAGCGGGAGGGCCCTGGGCGAGCAGTTCTTC	CASSGTSGRALGEQFF